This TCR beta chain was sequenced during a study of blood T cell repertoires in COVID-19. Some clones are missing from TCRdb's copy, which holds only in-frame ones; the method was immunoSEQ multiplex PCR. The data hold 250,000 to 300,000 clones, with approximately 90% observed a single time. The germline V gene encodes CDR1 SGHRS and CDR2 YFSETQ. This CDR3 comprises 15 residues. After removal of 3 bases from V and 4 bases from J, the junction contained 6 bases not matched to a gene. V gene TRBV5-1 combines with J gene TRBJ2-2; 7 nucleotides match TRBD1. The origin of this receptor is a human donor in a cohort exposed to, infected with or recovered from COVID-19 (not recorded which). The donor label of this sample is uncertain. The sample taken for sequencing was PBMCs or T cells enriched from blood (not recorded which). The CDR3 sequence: CASSSKQGSTGELFF. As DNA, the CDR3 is TGCGCCAGCAGCTCAAAACAGGGGTCCACCGGGGAGCTGTTTTTT.